This TCR beta chain was obtained from a study of OX40 agonist ivuxolimab in advanced cancers. Using immunoSEQ multiplex PCR, the repertoire was profiled, and TCRdb retains in-frame clones only, with some absent. The table shows 50,000 to 75,000 clones, with more than 75% occurring only once. Per germline, CDR1 WSHSY and CDR2 SAAADI. The CDR3 consists of 16 residues. The J segment lost 7 bases and the V segment lost 5 bases, leaving 10 bases of the junction unmatched. Sequenced here: CD4+ or CD8+ T cells sorted from blood, sampled in a trial of the OX40 agonist ivuxolimab. The chain carries TRBV10-2 and TRBJ1-5; 11 positions agree with TRBD1. The receptor was isolated from an adult with an advanced solid tumor such as melanoma, head and neck, liver or kidney cancer. CDR3 sequence: CASSLSGQGAGQPQHF. The CDR3 DNA is TGCGCCAGCAGTCTTTCAGGACAGGGGGCGGGACAGCCCCAGCATTTT.